These 21 T cell receptor beta chains came from one sample sequenced in a study of CD4+ T cells in melanoma. Repertoires were generated with immunoSEQ multiplex PCR, while TCRdb's copy carries only in-frame clones and drops some. This table holds 18,000 or so clones, roughly 80% found once. Sequencing input: cells from a culture (not recorded whether cultured in vitro). All receptors come from a human donor with melanoma.

This chain links TRBV19 with TRBJ2-5, with 7 bases that match TRBD1. J lost 2 bases, V lost 6 bases, and 9 bases had no gene match. Germline assignment: CDR1 LNHDA and CDR2 SQIVND (reference sequence). This CDR3 region has 15 residues. CDR3 sequence: CASSHRGRKQETQYF. The CDR3 DNA sequence: TGTGCCAGTAGCCACAGGGGCCGAAAACAAGAGACCCAGTACTTC.

The chain recombines TRBV9 with TRBJ1-3; D remains ambiguous. This CDR3 region has 15 residues. Trimming shortened V by 3 bases and J by 2 bases, and 12 bases separated the two germline ends. CDR1 is SGDLS and CDR2 is YYNGEE in the germline V gene. The CDR3 loop reads CASSASPSTGNTIYF. The CDR3 DNA is TGTGCCAGCAGCGCCAGCCCGAGTACTGGAAACACCATATATTTT. Complete variable domain (other parts from reference TRBV9 and TRBJ1-3): DSGVTQTPKHLITATGQRVTLRCSPRSGDLSVYWYQQSLDQGLQFLIQYYNGEERAKGNILERFSAQQFPDLHSELNLSSLELGDSALYFCASSASPSTGNTIYFGEGSWLTVV.

The chain couples TRBV19 to TRBJ1-6, with D possibly matching TRBD1 (5 bases). This CDR3 is 13 amino acids long. CDR1 and CDR2 (germline): LNHDA, SQIVND (reference sequence). V was clipped by 9 bases and J by 8 bases, with 14 bases between them. The CDR3 coding sequence is TGTGCCAGCGGTCTGGACAACTATTCACCCCTCCACTTT. Its protein product is CASGLDNYSPLHF.

This chain joins TRBV30 and TRBJ1-3, with D unclear. The germline V gene has CDR1 GTSNPN and CDR2 SVGIG (reference sequence). Trimming pared 2 bases from V and 7 bases from J, leaving 9 bases between. The CDR3 covers 12 residues. The CDR3 nucleotides are TGTGCCTGGAGTATTATTCGCAACACCATATATTTT. This gives the protein CAWSIIRNTIYF.

The genes are TRBV5-1 and TRBJ2-5; the match to TRBD2 covers 11 bases. CDR1 and CDR2 from the germline V gene are SGHRS and YFSETQ. V was pared by 5 bases and J by 4 bases, with 4 bases of the junction left unmatched. The CDR3 spans 14 residues. The CDR3 is CASRSGLAGETQYF. CDR3 DNA sequence: TGCGCCAGCAGATCCGGACTAGCGGGAGAGACCCAGTACTTC.

This chain uses TRBV18 with TRBJ1-5; no definite D call. V gave up 3 bases and J gave up 3 bases, with 12 bases separating them. Germline V gene lookup returns CDR1 KGHSH and CDR2 LQKENI. The CDR3 length is 15 residues. The chain's CDR3 is CASSPTTQTNQPQHF. CDR3 coding DNA: TGTGCCAGCTCACCTACCACACAGACCAATCAGCCCCAGCATTTT.

The chain recombines TRBV11-2 with TRBJ1-1; D perhaps matches TRBD1 (5 bases). Per the germline V gene, CDR1 is SGHAT and CDR2 is FQNNGV. V lost 5 bases and J 5 bases, leaving 15 bases between the germline ends. CDR3 length: 14 residues. CDR3 protein: CASSRLKGRTEAFF. CDR3 nucleotides: TGTGCCAGCAGCCGACTTAAGGGACGGACTGAAGCTTTCTTT.

The rearrangement uses TRBV5-1 and TRBJ2-2; the match to TRBD1 covers 7 bases. CDR3 length: 15 amino acids. The V gene's germline CDR1 is SGHRS and CDR2 YFSETQ. Trimming at V came to 4 bases and at J to 7 bases, leaving 10 bases not matched to a gene. DNA for the CDR3: TGCGCCAGCAGCCGGACGACAGGGATCGTCGGGGAGCTGTTTTTT. Its translation: CASSRTTGIVGELFF.

The V and J genes are TRBV15 and TRBJ2-1; D could derive from TRBD1 or TRBD2 (6 bases each). Germline-derived CDR1 and CDR2 are LNHNV and YYDKDF (reference sequence). The CDR3 is 14 amino acids. V lost 1 base, J lost 9 bases, and 13 bases lay in between. CDR3 nucleotides: TGTGCCACCAGCAGAGGCGAACAGGGAGGTGAGCAGTTCTTC. As protein: CATSRGEQGGEQFF.

The chain couples TRBV14 to TRBJ2-6, with 7 bases lining up with TRBD2. With V trimmed by 3 bases and J by 0 bases, 2 bases remained unmatched. Germline CDR1 is SGHDN and CDR2 is FVKESK. This CDR3 comprises 16 residues. CDR3 in DNA: TGTGCCAGCAGCCAGGGAGGGTACTCTGGGGCCAACGTCCTGACTTTC. It specifies CASSQGGYSGANVLTF.

This chain uses TRBV4-1 with TRBJ1-4, with a tentative D call TRBD1 (5 bases). The ends were cut back, 0 bases at V and 8 bases at J, with 19 bases in the middle. The CDR3 extends over 17 amino acids. Looked up from germline, CDR1 is MGHRA and CDR2 is YSYEKL. The DNA for the CDR3 is TGCGCCAGCAGCCAAGATACGGTCGAGGGGATTTGGGAAAAACTGTTTTTT. This translates into CASSQDTVEGIWEKLFF.

The chain uses TRBV10-1 and TRBJ2-1; TRBD2 matches at 8 bases. Trimming removed 4 bases from V and 3 bases from J; junction bases left unmatched: 5. Germline CDR1 reads WNHNN; CDR2 reads SYGVQD (reference sequence). The CDR3 runs 15 residues. CDR3 sequence (DNA): TGCGCCAGCAGTGTCCGGCTAGCGGGCTACAATGAGCAGTTCTTC. Amino acid sequence: CASSVRLAGYNEQFF.

The V and J genes are TRBV11-2 and TRBJ2-1, with 7 bases identical to TRBD1. The ends lost 8 bases at V and 10 bases at J; junction bases unmatched: 11. The CDR3 has 13 residues. CDR1 SGHAT and CDR2 FQNNGV come from the germline V gene. The DNA of the CDR3 is TGTGCCAGCCGCGATTTTATACAGGGGGAGCAGTTCTTC. Translated, it gives CASRDFIQGEQFF.

This clone has more than one count but fewer than ten. The chain employs TRBV9 and TRBJ2-3, with D perhaps matching TRBD1 or TRBD2 (5 bases each). The V end was cut by 3 bases, the J end by 5 bases, with 22 bases between. Germline V CDR1 and CDR2: SGDLS, YYNGEE. The CDR3 spans 17 residues. The CDR3 loop reads CASSASWGSTTRDTQYF. CDR3 sequence (DNA): TGTGCCAGCAGCGCCAGCTGGGGGTCCACCACCCGAGATACGCAGTATTTT. The full variable domain, rest sourced from reference TRBV9 and TRBJ2-3, is DSGVTQTPKHLITATGQRVTLRCSPRSGDLSVYWYQQSLDQGLQFLIQYYNGEERAKGNILERFSAQQFPDLHSELNLSSLELGDSALYFCASSASWGSTTRDTQYFGPGTRLTVL.

The genes are TRBV6-1 and TRBJ1-3; D is perhaps TRBD1 (6 bases). CDR3 length equals 13 residues. Looked up from germline, CDR1 is MNHNS and CDR2 is SASEGT. V was pared by 3 bases and J by 9 bases, with 12 bases between. The CDR3 DNA reads as TGTGCCAGCAGTGATCGGGGGCGATCCACCATATATTTT. Translating gives CASSDRGRSTIYF.

CDR3 in amino acids: CASSSRDRGFHEQYF. CDR3 DNA: TGTGCCAGCAGCAGCCGGGACAGGGGTTTCCACGAGCAGTACTTC. The chain links TRBV5-6 to TRBJ2-7; 10 bases are a match to TRBD1. The CDR3 extends over 15 amino acids. V was pared by 4 bases and J by 5 bases, with 9 bases of the junction left unmatched. Germline V CDR1 and CDR2: SGHDT, YYEEEE.

The gene calls are TRBV13 and TRBJ2-7; 11 bases are shared with TRBD1. This CDR3 has 15 residues. Per germline, CDR1 PRHDT and CDR2 FYEKMQ (reference sequence). V dropped 4 bases and J dropped 4; count of bases not matched to a gene: 6. The chain's CDR3 is CASSSRDRGGYEQYF. CDR3 sequence (DNA): TGTGCCAGCAGCTCCCGGGACAGGGGGGGTTACGAGCAGTACTTC.

The V and J genes are TRBV2 and TRBJ1-1; the D is unclear. The CDR3 is 12 residues long. Trimming left V 7 bases short and J 0 bases short, with 6 bases between. Germline lookup yields CDR1 SNHLY and CDR2 FYNNEI. The CDR3 region has the DNA TGTGCCAGCAAGAGGTTGAACACTGAAGCTTTCTTT. Its protein product is CASKRLNTEAFF.

This sequence joins TRBV5-1 and TRBJ2-1; 7 nucleotides align to TRBD1. CDR3 size: 13 residues. V dropped 4 bases and J dropped 13; count of bases not matched to a gene: 11. Germline CDR1 reads SGHRS; CDR2 reads YFSETQ. CDR3 in DNA: TGCGCCAGCAGCACGACAGGGAAGGGAACTCAGTTCTTC. Encoded protein: CASSTTGKGTQFF.

The chain couples TRBV30 to TRBJ2-3; perhaps D is TRBD1 or TRBD2 (5 bases each). Germline V gene sequence: CDR1 GTSNPN, CDR2 SVGIG (reference sequence). The ends were cut back, 4 bases at V and 3 bases at J, with 23 bases in the middle. The CDR3 covers 17 residues. CDR3 protein: CAWIEFSWGYGTDTQYF. The CDR3 coding sequence is TGTGCCTGGATTGAGTTTTCTTGGGGGTATGGGACAGATACGCAGTATTTT.

This clone has more than one count but fewer than ten. The gene calls are TRBV5-1 and TRBJ1-4; D ambiguous. The CDR3 is made up of 14 amino acids. V was shortened by 0 bases and J by 8 bases, with 11 bases between the two germline ends. CDR1 and CDR2 (germline): SGHRS, YFSETQ. CDR3 in DNA: TGCGCCAGCAGCTTGGCCTCAACGGCAGAAAAACTGTTTTTT. Translating it yields CASSLASTAEKLFF. Variable domain in full (rest from reference TRBV5-1 and TRBJ1-4): KAGVTQTPRYLIKTRGQQVTLSCSPISGHRSVSWYQQTPGQGLQFLFEYFSETQRNKGNFPGRFSGRQFSNSRSEMNVSTLELGDSALYLCASSLASTAEKLFFGSGTQLSVL.